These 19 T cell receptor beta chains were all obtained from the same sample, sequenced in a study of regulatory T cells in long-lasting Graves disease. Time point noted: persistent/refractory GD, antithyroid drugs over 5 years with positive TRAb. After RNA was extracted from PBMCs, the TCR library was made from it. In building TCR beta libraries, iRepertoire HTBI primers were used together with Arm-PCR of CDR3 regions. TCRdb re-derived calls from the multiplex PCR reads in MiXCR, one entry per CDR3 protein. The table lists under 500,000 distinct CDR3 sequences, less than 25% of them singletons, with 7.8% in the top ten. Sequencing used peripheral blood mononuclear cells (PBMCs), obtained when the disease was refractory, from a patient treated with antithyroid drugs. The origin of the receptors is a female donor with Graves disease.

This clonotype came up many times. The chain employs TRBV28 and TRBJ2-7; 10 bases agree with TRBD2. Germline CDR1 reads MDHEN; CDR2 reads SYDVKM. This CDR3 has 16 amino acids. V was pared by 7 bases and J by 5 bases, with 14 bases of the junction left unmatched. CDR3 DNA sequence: TGTGCCAGCACCTCCCCGCTAGCGGGAGCTAGCAACGAGCAGTACTTC. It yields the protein CASTSPLAGASNEQYF.

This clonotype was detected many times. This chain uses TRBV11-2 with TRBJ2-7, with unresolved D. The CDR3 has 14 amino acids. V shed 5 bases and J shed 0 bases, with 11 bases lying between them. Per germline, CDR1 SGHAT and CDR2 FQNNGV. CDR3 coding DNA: TGTGCCAGCAGCCCTACCATGGGCTCCTACGAGCAGTACTTC. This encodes CASSPTMGSYEQYF.

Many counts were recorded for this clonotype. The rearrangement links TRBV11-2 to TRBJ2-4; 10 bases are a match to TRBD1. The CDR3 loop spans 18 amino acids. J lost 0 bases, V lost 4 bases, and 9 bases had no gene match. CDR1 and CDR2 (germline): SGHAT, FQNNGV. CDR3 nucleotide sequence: TGTGCCAGCAGCTCGGTGGGACAGGGGAGAGTAGCCAAAAACATTCAGTACTTC. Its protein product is CASSSVGQGRVAKNIQYF.

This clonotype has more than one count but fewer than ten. The CDR3 DNA reads as TGTGCCACCAGCCCCCACAGGGGAAGCAATCAGCCCCAGCATTTT. Translated: CATSPHRGSNQPQHF. The chain couples TRBV15 to TRBJ1-5, with 7 bases lining up with TRBD1. Germline CDR1 and CDR2: LNHNV and YYDKDF (reference sequence). The V gene end was trimmed by 5 bases and the J gene end by 1 base; junction bases not matched to a gene: 5. CDR3 length: 15 amino acids.

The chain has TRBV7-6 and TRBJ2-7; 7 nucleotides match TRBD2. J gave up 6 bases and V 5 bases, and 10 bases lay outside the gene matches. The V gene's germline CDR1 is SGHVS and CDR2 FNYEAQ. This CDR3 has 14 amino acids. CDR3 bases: TGTGCCAGCAGCCCCCGGGCGGGAGTCGGCGAGCAGTACTTC. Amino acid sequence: CASSPRAGVGEQYF.

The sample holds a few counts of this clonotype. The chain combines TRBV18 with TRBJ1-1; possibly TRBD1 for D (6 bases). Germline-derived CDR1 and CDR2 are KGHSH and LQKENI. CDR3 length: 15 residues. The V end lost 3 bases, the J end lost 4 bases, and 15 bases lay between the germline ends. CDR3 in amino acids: CASSPYRAVRTEAFF. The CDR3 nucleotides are TGTGCCAGCTCACCCTACAGGGCCGTTCGCACTGAAGCTTTCTTT.

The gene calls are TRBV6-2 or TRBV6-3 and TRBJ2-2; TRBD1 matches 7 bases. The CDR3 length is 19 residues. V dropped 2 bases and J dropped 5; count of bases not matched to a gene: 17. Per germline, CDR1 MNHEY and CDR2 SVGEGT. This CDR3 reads CASSYGPGTGAGRTGELFF. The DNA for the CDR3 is TGTGCCAGCAGTTACGGCCCCGGAACAGGGGCAGGAAGGACCGGGGAGCTGTTTTTT.

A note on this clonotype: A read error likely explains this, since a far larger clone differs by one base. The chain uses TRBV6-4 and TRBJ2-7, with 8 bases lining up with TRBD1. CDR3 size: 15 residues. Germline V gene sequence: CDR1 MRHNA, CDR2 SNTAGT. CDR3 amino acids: CASSYSSRGRYEQCF. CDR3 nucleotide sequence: TGTGCCAGCAGTTACTCGTCCAGGGGGCGATACGAGCAGTGCTTC.

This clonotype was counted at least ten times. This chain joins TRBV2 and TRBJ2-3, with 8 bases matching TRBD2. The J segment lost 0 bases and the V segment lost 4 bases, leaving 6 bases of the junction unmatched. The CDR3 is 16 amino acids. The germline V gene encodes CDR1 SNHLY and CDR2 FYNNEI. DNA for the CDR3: TGTGCCAGCAGTGGGGGCAGCGGGGGTAGCACAGATACGCAGTATTTT. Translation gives CASSGGSGGSTDTQYF.

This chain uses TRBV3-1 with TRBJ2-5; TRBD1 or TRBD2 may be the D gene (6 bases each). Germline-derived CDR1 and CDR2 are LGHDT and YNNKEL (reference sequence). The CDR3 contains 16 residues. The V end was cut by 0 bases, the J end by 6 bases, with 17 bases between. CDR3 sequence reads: CASSQDPGGGRQTQYF. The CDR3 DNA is TGTGCCAGCAGCCAAGACCCCGGGGGCGGGCGGCAGACCCAGTACTTC.

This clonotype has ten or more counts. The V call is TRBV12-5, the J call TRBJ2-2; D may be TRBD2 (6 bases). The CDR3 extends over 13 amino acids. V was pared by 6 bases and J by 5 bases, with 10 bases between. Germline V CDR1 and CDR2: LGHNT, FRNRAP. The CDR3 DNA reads TGTGCTAGTGGCCAAGCGGGTACCGGGGAGCTGTTTTTT. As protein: CASGQAGTGELFF.

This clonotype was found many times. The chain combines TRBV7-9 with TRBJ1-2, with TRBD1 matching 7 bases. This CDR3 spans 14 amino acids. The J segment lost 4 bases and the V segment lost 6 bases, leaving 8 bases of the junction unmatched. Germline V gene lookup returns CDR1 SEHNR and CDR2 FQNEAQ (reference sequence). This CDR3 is CASSNEQGPYGYTF. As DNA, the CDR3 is TGTGCCAGCAGTAATGAACAGGGGCCCTATGGCTACACCTTC. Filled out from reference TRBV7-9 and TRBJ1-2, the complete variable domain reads DTGVSQNPRHKITKRGQNVTFRCDPISEHNRLYWYRQTLGQGPEFLTYFQNEAQLEKSRLLSDRFSAERPKGSFSTLEIQRTEQGDSAMYLCASSNEQGPYGYTFGSGTRLTVV.

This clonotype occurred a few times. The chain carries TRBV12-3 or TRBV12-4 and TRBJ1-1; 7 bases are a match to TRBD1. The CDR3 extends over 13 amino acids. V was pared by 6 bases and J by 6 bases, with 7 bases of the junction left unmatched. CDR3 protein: CASRTTGPAEAFF. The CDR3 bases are TGTGCCAGCAGAACGACAGGGCCCGCTGAAGCTTTCTTT.

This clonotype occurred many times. The CDR3, as DNA: TGTGCCAGCAGTGTAACTTCGCGGAATCAGCCCCAGCATTTT. Its protein is CASSVTSRNQPQHF. The chain combines TRBV2 with TRBJ1-5; D uncertain. Germline V CDR1 and CDR2: SNHLY, FYNNEI. V lost 4 bases and J lost 4, with 11 bases in between. The CDR3 consists of 14 residues.

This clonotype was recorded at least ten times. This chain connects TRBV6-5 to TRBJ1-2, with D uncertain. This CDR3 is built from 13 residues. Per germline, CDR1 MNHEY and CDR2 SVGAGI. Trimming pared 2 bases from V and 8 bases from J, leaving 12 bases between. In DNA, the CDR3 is TGTGCCAGCAGTTACGGTCAGGCGTCGGGCTACACCTTC. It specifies CASSYGQASGYTF.

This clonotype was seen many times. The CDR3 loop is CASSLGTERETQYF. The CDR3 DNA reads TGTGCCAGCAGCTTAGGGACCGAAAGAGAGACCCAGTACTTC. V is TRBV13 and J is TRBJ2-5; the D is unclear. The V end lost 0 bases, the J end lost 4 bases, and 9 bases lay between the germline ends. The length of the CDR3 is 14 residues. Germline values: CDR1 PRHDT, CDR2 FYEKMQ (reference sequence).

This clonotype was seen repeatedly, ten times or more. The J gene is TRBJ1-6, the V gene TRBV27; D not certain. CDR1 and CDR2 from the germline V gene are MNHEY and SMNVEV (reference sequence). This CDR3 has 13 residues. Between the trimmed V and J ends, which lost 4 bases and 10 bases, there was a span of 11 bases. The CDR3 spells CASSSLDGSPLHF. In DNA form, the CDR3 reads TGTGCCAGCAGTTCCTTAGACGGGTCACCCCTCCACTTT.

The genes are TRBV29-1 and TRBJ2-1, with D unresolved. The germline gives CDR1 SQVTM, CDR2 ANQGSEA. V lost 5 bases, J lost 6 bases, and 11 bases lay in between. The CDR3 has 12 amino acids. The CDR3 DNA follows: TGCAGCGTTATCTTACGGGCCAATGAGCAGTTCTTC. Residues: CSVILRANEQFF.

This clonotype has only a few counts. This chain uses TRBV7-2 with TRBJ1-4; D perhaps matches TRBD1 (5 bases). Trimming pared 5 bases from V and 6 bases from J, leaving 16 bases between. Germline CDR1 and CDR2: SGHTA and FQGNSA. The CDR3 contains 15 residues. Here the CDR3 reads CASSPSRGSDEKLFF. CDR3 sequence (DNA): TGTGCCAGCAGCCCGAGTCGGGGGTCGGATGAAAAACTGTTTTTT.